Listed below are T cell receptor beta chains from one sample, sequenced in a study of T cell clones after liver transplantation. Sequenced by immunoSEQ multiplex PCR; TCRdb stores in-frame clones only, minus some. This sample carries approximately 100,000 clones, about 80% of them seen once, and the ten largest clones take less than 3%. Sequences were derived from CD4+ T cells from blood, sampled around 4 years after liver transplant. Every receptor here comes from a human patient who received a liver transplant. Some T cells here may be from the graft donor. Both conserved end residues are part of each CDR3. The order of the fields is clone size, V gene, J gene, D gene, CDR3 DNA, CDR3 protein. A D gene is named only where the DNA matches it firmly. Rows may omit the clone size; those that give it use once, few, many or a size class.

clone size: .; V gene: TRBV18; J gene: TRBJ1-1; D gene: .; CDR3 DNA: TGTGCCAGCTCACCCGAGGTTATGAACACTGAAGCTTTCTTT; CDR3 protein: CASSPEVMNTEAFF
clone size: .; V gene: TRBV6-6; J gene: TRBJ1-1; D gene: .; CDR3 DNA: TGTGCCAGCAGTTACGAGATGAACACTGAAGCTTTCTTT; CDR3 protein: CASSYEMNTEAFF
clone size: .; V gene: TRBV14; J gene: TRBJ1-2; D gene: .; CDR3 DNA: TGTGCCAGCAGCCAAGCCCAGGGCTGGGGTGGCTACACCTTC; CDR3 protein: CASSQAQGWGGYTF
clone size: .; V gene: TRBV6-6; J gene: TRBJ1-1; D gene: .; CDR3 DNA: TGTGCCAGCAGGTCGGACAGACCGAACACTGAAGCTTTCTTT; CDR3 protein: CASRSDRPNTEAFF
clone size: .; V gene: TRBV10-3; J gene: TRBJ2-7; D gene: .; CDR3 DNA: TGTGCCATCAGTGAAGGGTCAGGAGTCTACGAGCAGTACTTC; CDR3 protein: CAISEGSGVYEQYF
clone size: .; V gene: TRBV19; J gene: TRBJ2-1; D gene: TRBD1; CDR3 DNA: TGTGCCAGTAGTATGTTGGGACAGTACAATGAGCAGTTCTTC; CDR3 protein: CASSMLGQYNEQFF
clone size: .; V gene: TRBV9; J gene: TRBJ2-1; D gene: .; CDR3 DNA: TGTGCCAGCAGCGCGCACGGAGTCAATGAGCAGTTCTTC; CDR3 protein: CASSAHGVNEQFF
clone size: few; V gene: TRBV7-2; J gene: TRBJ1-5; D gene: .; CDR3 DNA: TGTGCCAGCAGCTTATACCACCGCAGCAATCAGCCCCAGCATTTT; CDR3 protein: CASSLYHRSNQPQHF
clone size: .; V gene: TRBV18; J gene: TRBJ1-6; D gene: .; CDR3 DNA: TGTGCCAGCTCACTTAGGTCGGAGGGTTATTCACCCCTCCACTTT; CDR3 protein: CASSLRSEGYSPLHF
clone size: .; V gene: TRBV11-2; J gene: TRBJ1-1; D gene: .; CDR3 DNA: TGTGCCAGCAGCTACCCACAGGGTGGTAACACTGAAGCTTTCTTT; CDR3 protein: CASSYPQGGNTEAFF
clone size: few; V gene: TRBV5-1; J gene: TRBJ1-1; D gene: .; CDR3 DNA: TGCGCCAGCAGCTCTCAAGGATACACTGAAGCTTTCTTT; CDR3 protein: CASSSQGYTEAFF
clone size: few; V gene: TRBV7-5; J gene: TRBJ2-3; D gene: .; CDR3 DNA: TGTGTCAGAAGCCGGGGGTCTTTGCGGCCTAGCACAGATACGCAGTATTTT; CDR3 protein: CVRSRGSLRPSTDTQYF
clone size: .; V gene: TRBV19; J gene: TRBJ2-7; D gene: .; CDR3 DNA: TGTGCCAGTACGGAGGGGCGCGGCGAGCAGTACTTC; CDR3 protein: CASTEGRGEQYF
clone size: few; V gene: TRBV28; J gene: TRBJ1-5; D gene: .; CDR3 DNA: TGTGCCAGCAGTTTACCAGGTTCCCGCAATCAGCCCCAGCATTTT; CDR3 protein: CASSLPGSRNQPQHF
clone size: .; V gene: TRBV18; J gene: TRBJ1-2; D gene: .; CDR3 DNA: TGTGCCAGCTCACCTAAAGAGGAAAATGGCTACACCTTC; CDR3 protein: CASSPKEENGYTF
clone size: few; V gene: TRBV4-3; J gene: TRBJ2-7; D gene: .; CDR3 DNA: TGCGCCAGCAGCCAAGAGGTAGGGGGACCCTACGAGCAGTACTTC; CDR3 protein: CASSQEVGGPYEQYF
clone size: few; V gene: TRBV28; J gene: TRBJ2-7; D gene: TRBD2; CDR3 DNA: TGTGCCACCAACCGGGGGAGGGGCTACGAGCAGTACTTC; CDR3 protein: CATNRGRGYEQYF
clone size: once; V gene: TRBV5-1; J gene: TRBJ2-3; D gene: .; CDR3 DNA: TGCGCCAGCGGCCCTCCAGGGACAGATACGCAGTATTTT; CDR3 protein: CASGPPGTDTQYF
clone size: once; V gene: TRBV30; J gene: TRBJ2-1; D gene: TRBD2; CDR3 DNA: TGTGCCTGGACCTTACGGCGGGAGCTCTACAATGAGCAGTTCTTC; CDR3 protein: CAWTLRRELYNEQFF
clone size: .; V gene: TRBV28; J gene: TRBJ2-2; D gene: .; CDR3 DNA: TGTGCCAGCAGTATAGTTGGGAGGTATGGGGAGCTGTTTTTT; CDR3 protein: CASSIVGRYGELFF
clone size: .; V gene: TRBV7-6; J gene: TRBJ2-3; D gene: .; CDR3 DNA: TGTGCCAGCAGCTCTGACGATACGCAGTATTTT; CDR3 protein: CASSSDDTQYF
clone size: once; V gene: TRBV7-8; J gene: TRBJ1-1; D gene: TRBD1; CDR3 DNA: TGTGCCAGCAGCTTGATTCCCGGGACAGGGATCTGGTGGACTGAAGCTTTCTTT; CDR3 protein: CASSLIPGTGIWWTEAFF
clone size: few; V gene: TRBV29-1; J gene: TRBJ2-1; D gene: .; CDR3 DNA: TGCAGCGTTGGTACGGTTCGGGGACGTCAGTTCTTC; CDR3 protein: CSVGTVRGRQFF
clone size: .; V gene: TRBV28; J gene: TRBJ1-3; D gene: .; CDR3 DNA: TGTGCCAGCAGTTCCAGACCCGGTCGCAGCTCTGGAAACACCATATATTTT; CDR3 protein: CASSSRPGRSSGNTIYF
clone size: .; V gene: TRBV5-1; J gene: TRBJ1-3; D gene: .; CDR3 DNA: TGCGCCAGCAGCGGGGGCTCCTCTGGAAACACCATATATTTT; CDR3 protein: CASSGGSSGNTIYF
clone size: .; V gene: TRBV19; J gene: TRBJ1-2; D gene: .; CDR3 DNA: TGTGCCAACCCGATCGGCGTGAACTATGGCTACACCTTC; CDR3 protein: CANPIGVNYGYTF
clone size: .; V gene: TRBV7-6; J gene: TRBJ1-3; D gene: .; CDR3 DNA: TGTGCCAGCAGCTTTAAGGGGGTCCCTTCTGGAAACACCATATATTTT; CDR3 protein: CASSFKGVPSGNTIYF
clone size: .; V gene: TRBV6-5; J gene: TRBJ2-2; D gene: TRBD1; CDR3 DNA: TGTGCCAGCAGACAGGGGGTTCGCACCGGGGAGCTGTTTTTT; CDR3 protein: CASRQGVRTGELFF
clone size: .; V gene: TRBV4-1; J gene: TRBJ1-5; D gene: .; CDR3 DNA: TGCGCCAGCAGCCAAGACCCGGGGAATAGCAATCAGCCCCAGCATTTT; CDR3 protein: CASSQDPGNSNQPQHF
clone size: .; V gene: TRBV19; J gene: TRBJ1-5; D gene: .; CDR3 DNA: TGTGCCAGTAGTATAGGCGGCCTGGAGCAGCCCCAGCATTTT; CDR3 protein: CASSIGGLEQPQHF
clone size: .; V gene: TRBV6-1; J gene: TRBJ2-7; D gene: .; CDR3 DNA: TGTGCCAGCAGTGATTATAGAGAGCAGTACTTC; CDR3 protein: CASSDYREQYF
clone size: .; V gene: TRBV10-3; J gene: TRBJ2-7; D gene: .; CDR3 DNA: TGTGCCATCGGTACCTACGAGCAGTACTTC; CDR3 protein: CAIGTYEQYF
clone size: .; V gene: TRBV6-6; J gene: TRBJ2-4; D gene: TRBD2; CDR3 DNA: TGTGCCAGCAGTTACGGGGGGAGGGAAAACATTCAGTACTTC; CDR3 protein: CASSYGGRENIQYF
clone size: .; V gene: TRBV5-1; J gene: TRBJ2-1; D gene: TRBD2; CDR3 DNA: TGCGCCAGCAGCCATCATGGACTAGCGGGAGCTGAAGAGCAGTTCTTC; CDR3 protein: CASSHHGLAGAEEQFF
clone size: .; V gene: TRBV6-5; J gene: TRBJ2-3; D gene: TRBD2; CDR3 DNA: TGTGCCAGCAGTTACTCCGGGACTAGCGGCACAGATACGCAGTATTTT; CDR3 protein: CASSYSGTSGTDTQYF
clone size: .; V gene: TRBV19; J gene: TRBJ2-5; D gene: .; CDR3 DNA: TGTGCCAGTAGTATAGGTACAGGGAGACTGTACCAAGAGACCCAGTACTTC; CDR3 protein: CASSIGTGRLYQETQYF
clone size: .; V gene: TRBV6-5; J gene: TRBJ1-1; D gene: TRBD1; CDR3 DNA: TGTGCCAGCAGTTATACAACAGGGGGCACTGAAGCTTTCTTT; CDR3 protein: CASSYTTGGTEAFF
clone size: .; V gene: TRBV11-2; J gene: TRBJ2-2; D gene: TRBD1; CDR3 DNA: TGTGCCAGCAGCTTAGAAGTGACAGGGAAGAACACCGGGGAGCTGTTTTTT; CDR3 protein: CASSLEVTGKNTGELFF
clone size: .; V gene: TRBV2; J gene: TRBJ1-2; D gene: TRBD1; CDR3 DNA: TGTGCCAGCAGCGAGAGTGACAGGGCGCGAGGCTACACCTTC; CDR3 protein: CASSESDRARGYTF
clone size: .; V gene: TRBV4-1; J gene: TRBJ1-2; D gene: .; CDR3 DNA: TGCGCCAGCAGCCAAGCTCTAACAGTTCACTATGGCTACACCTTC; CDR3 protein: CASSQALTVHYGYTF
clone size: .; V gene: TRBV7-2; J gene: TRBJ2-7; D gene: .; CDR3 DNA: TGTGCCAGCAGCTTGGCCCGATCCTACGAGCAGTACTTC; CDR3 protein: CASSLARSYEQYF
clone size: .; V gene: TRBV19; J gene: TRBJ2-6; D gene: .; CDR3 DNA: TGTGCCAGTAGCCTTTTTACCCTCTTGTCCCAACCTCGGCCCTCTGGGGCCAACGTCCTGACTTTC; CDR3 protein: CASSLFTLLSQPRPSGANVLTF
clone size: .; V gene: TRBV6-6; J gene: TRBJ1-1; D gene: .; CDR3 DNA: TGTGCCGTCCGCGGGGGTGGTTCCGGGAGCACTGAAGCTTTCTTT; CDR3 protein: CAVRGGGSGSTEAFF
clone size: .; V gene: TRBV25-1; J gene: TRBJ1-1; D gene: .; CDR3 DNA: TGTGCCAGCAGTGAATATGGGGGCGGGCAGCGAGCTTTCTTT; CDR3 protein: CASSEYGGGQRAFF
clone size: .; V gene: TRBV7-2; J gene: TRBJ2-1; D gene: TRBD2; CDR3 DNA: TGTGCCAGCAGCTTAGTGGGGACTAGCGGGGGGTTCAATGAGCAGTTCTTC; CDR3 protein: CASSLVGTSGGFNEQFF
clone size: .; V gene: TRBV10-2; J gene: TRBJ2-7; D gene: .; CDR3 DNA: TGCGCCACCTCAGGGGCCTACGAGCAGTACTTC; CDR3 protein: CATSGAYEQYF